This record looks at one TCR beta chain sequence and its context. The protocol was immunoSEQ multiplex PCR, while the TCRdb copy is restricted to in-frame clones and leaves out a portion. The data show about 50,000 clones, approximately 92% seen once. This record comes from a study of T cell changes during pregnancy in multiple sclerosis. Germline V gene data show CDR1 as KGHSH and CDR2 as LQKENI. Trimming removed 4 bases at V and 3 bases at J, with 7 bases between. This CDR3 has 13 amino acids. This receptor was identified in a female donor with multiple sclerosis, enrolled in a pregnancy study. The chain uses TRBV18 and TRBJ1-5; TRBD1 might be the D (6 bases). Here the sequenced sample was CD4+ T cells from peripheral blood mononuclear cells, taken in the third trimester of pregnancy. This chain's CDR3 is CASSRTVNQPQHF. As DNA, the CDR3 is TGTGCCAGCTCACGGACAGTCAATCAGCCCCAGCATTTT.